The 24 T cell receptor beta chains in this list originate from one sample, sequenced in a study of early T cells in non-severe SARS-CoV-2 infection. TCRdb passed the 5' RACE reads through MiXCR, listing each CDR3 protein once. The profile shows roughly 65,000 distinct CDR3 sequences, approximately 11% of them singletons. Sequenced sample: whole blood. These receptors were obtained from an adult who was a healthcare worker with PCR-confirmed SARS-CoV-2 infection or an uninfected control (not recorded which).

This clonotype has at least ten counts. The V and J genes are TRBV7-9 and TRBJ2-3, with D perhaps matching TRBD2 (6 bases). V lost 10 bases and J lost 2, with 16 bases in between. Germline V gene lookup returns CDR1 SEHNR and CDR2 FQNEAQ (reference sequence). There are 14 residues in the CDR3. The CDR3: CATSLAGSTDTQYF. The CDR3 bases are TGTGCCACCTCCTTGGCGGGGTCCACAGATACGCAGTATTTT.

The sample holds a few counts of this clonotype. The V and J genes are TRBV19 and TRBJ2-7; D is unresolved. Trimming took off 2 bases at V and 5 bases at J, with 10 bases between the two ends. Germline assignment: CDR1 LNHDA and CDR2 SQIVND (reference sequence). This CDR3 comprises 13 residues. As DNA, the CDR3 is TGTGCCAGTAGTATAAGGAGCACCCACGAGCAGTACTTC. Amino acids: CASSIRSTHEQYF.

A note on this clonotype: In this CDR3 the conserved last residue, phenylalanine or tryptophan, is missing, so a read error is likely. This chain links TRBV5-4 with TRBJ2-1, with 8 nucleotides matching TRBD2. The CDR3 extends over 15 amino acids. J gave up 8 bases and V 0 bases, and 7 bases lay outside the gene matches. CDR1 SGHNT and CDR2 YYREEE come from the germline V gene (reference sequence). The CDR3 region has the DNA TGTGCCAGCAGCTTGGCGGGAGGGCTTAAGGATGAGCAGTTCTGC. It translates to CASSLAGGLKDEQFC.

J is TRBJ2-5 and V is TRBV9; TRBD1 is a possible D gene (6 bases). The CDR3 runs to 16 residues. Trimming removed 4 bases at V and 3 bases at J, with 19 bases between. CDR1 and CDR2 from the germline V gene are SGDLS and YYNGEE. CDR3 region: CASSPGVWTDKETQYF. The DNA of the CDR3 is TGTGCCAGCAGCCCAGGGGTGTGGACAGATAAAGAGACCCAGTACTTC.

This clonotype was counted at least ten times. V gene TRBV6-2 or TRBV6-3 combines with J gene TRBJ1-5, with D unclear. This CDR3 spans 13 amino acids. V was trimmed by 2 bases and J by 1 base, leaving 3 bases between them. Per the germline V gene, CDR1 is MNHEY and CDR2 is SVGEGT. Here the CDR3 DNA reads TGTGCCAGCAGTTACGACAGCAATCAGCCCCAGCATTTT. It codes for CASSYDSNQPQHF.

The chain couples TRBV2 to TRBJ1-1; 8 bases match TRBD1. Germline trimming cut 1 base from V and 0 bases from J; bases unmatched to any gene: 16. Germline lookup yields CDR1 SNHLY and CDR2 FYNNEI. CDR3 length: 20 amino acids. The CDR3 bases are TGTGCCAGCAGTGAAGATGGCAGGGGGCGATCTGAAATCATGAACACTGAAGCTTTCTTT. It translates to CASSEDGRGRSEIMNTEAFF.

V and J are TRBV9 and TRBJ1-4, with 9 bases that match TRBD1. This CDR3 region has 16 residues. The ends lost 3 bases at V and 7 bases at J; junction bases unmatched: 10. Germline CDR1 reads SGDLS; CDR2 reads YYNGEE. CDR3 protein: CASSATEDRGGEKLFF. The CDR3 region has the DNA TGTGCCAGCAGCGCGACCGAGGACAGGGGAGGTGAAAAACTGTTTTTT.

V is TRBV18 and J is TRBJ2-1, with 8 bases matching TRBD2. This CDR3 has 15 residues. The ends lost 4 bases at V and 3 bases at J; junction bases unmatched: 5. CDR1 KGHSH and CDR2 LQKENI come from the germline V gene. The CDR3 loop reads CASSRREGNYNEQFF. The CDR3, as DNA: TGTGCCAGCTCACGTCGGGAGGGGAACTACAATGAGCAGTTCTTC.

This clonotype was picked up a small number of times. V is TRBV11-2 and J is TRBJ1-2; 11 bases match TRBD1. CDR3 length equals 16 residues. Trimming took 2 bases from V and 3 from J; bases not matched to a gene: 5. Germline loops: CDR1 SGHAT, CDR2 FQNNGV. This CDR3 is CASSLRTGGADYGYTF. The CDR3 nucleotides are TGTGCCAGCAGCTTACGGACAGGGGGCGCGGACTATGGCTACACCTTC.

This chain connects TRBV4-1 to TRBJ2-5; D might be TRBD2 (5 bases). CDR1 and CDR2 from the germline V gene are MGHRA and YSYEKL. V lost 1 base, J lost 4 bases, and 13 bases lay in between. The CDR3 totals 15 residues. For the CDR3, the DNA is TGCGCCAGCAGCCAAGTAAGGACTCCCGCAGAGACCCAGTACTTC. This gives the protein CASSQVRTPAETQYF.

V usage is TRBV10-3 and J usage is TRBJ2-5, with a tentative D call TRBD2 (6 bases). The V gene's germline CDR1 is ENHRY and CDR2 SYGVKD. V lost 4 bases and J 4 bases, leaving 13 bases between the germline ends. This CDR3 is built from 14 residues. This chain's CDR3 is CAISVSGVGETQYF. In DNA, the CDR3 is TGTGCCATCAGTGTGTCGGGAGTAGGAGAGACCCAGTACTTC.

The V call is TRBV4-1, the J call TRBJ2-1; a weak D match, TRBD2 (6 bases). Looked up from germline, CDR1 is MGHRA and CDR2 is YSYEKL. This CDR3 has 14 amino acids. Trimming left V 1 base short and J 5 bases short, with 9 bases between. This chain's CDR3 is CASSQVGGNNEQFF. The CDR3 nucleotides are TGCGCCAGCAGCCAAGTCGGAGGGAACAATGAGCAGTTCTTC.

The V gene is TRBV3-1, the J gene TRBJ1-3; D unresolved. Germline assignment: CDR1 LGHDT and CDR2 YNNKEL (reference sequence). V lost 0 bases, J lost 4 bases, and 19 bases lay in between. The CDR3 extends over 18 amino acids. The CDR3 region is CASSQDRARGLGGNTIYF. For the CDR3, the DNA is TGTGCCAGCAGCCAAGACCGGGCGCGGGGTTTAGGAGGAAACACCATATATTTT. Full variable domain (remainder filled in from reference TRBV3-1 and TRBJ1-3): DTAVSQTPKYLVTQMGNDKSIKCEQNLGHDTMYWYKQDSKKFLKIMFSYNNKELIINETVPNRFSPKSPDKAHLNLHINSLELGDSAVYFCASSQDRARGLGGNTIYFGEGSWLTVV.

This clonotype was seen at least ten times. The CDR3 here is CASSQESDEQFF. CDR3 DNA: TGTGCCAGCAGCCAAGAGTCGGACGAGCAGTTCTTC. This chain links TRBV3-1 with TRBJ2-1; D ambiguous. Trimming pared 0 bases from V and 10 bases from J, leaving 7 bases between. Germline CDR1 is LGHDT and CDR2 is YNNKEL (reference sequence). The CDR3 has 12 amino acids.

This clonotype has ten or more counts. The CDR3 loop reads CASSSGQGATDTQYF. Here the CDR3 DNA reads TGTGCCAGCAGCTCCGGACAGGGGGCCACAGATACGCAGTATTTT. This rearrangement joins TRBV7-6 to TRBJ2-3, with 11 bases fitting TRBD1. J lost 2 bases, V lost 4 bases, and 2 bases had no gene match. Germline loops: CDR1 SGHVS, CDR2 FNYEAQ. This CDR3 is 15 amino acids long.

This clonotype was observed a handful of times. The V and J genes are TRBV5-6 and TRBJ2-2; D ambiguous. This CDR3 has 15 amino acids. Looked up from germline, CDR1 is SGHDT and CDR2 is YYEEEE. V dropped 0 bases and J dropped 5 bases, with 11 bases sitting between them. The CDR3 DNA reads TGTGCCAGCAGCTTGGCCCCCGAGGTAACCGGGGAGCTGTTTTTT. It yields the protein CASSLAPEVTGELFF. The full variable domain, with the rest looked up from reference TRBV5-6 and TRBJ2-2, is DAGVTQSPTHLIKTRGQQVTLRCSPKSGHDTVSWYQQALGQGPQFIFQYYEEEERQRGNFPDRFSGHQFPNYSSELNVNALLLGDSALYLCASSLAPEVTGELFFGEGSRLTVL.

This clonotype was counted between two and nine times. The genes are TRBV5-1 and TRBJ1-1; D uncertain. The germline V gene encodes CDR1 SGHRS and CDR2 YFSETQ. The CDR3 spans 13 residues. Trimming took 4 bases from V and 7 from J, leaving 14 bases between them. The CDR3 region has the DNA TGCGCCAGCAGCGCCGTCAGCACGAATGAAGCTTTCTTT. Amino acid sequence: CASSAVSTNEAFF.

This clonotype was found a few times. The CDR3 loop reads CASSSGTSRVDEQFF. The CDR3 DNA reads TGCGCCAGCAGCTCCGGGACCAGCCGAGTCGATGAGCAGTTCTTC. The V gene is TRBV5-1, the J gene TRBJ2-1; D is tentatively TRBD1 or TRBD2 (5 bases each). Trimming shortened V by 3 bases and J by 8 bases, and 18 bases separated the two germline ends. In germline, CDR1 is SGHRS, CDR2 YFSETQ. This CDR3 has 15 residues. The full variable domain, in which reference TRBV5-1 and TRBJ2-1 provide the parts outside the CDR3, is KAGVTQTPRYLIKTRGQQVTLSCSPISGHRSVSWYQQTPGQGLQFLFEYFSETQRNKGNFPGRFSGRQFSNSRSEMNVSTLELGDSALYLCASSSGTSRVDEQFFGPGTRLTVL.

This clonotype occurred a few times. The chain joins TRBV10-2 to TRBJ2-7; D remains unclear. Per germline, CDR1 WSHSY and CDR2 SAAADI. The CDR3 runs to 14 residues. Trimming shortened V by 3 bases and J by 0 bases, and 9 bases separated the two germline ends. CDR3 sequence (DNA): TGCGCCAGCAGTGATACCAGTAGCTCCTACGAGCAGTACTTC. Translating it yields CASSDTSSSYEQYF.

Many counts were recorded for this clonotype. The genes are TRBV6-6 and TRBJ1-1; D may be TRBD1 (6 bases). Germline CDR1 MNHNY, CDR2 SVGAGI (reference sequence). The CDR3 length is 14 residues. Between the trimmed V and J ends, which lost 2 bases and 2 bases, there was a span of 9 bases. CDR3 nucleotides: TGTGCCAGCAGTTACCAGGGGCCAAACACTGAAGCTTTCTTT. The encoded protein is CASSYQGPNTEAFF.

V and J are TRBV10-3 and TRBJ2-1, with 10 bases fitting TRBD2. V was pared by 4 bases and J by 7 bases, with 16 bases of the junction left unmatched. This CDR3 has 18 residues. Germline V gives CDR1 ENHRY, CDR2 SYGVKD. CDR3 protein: CAISVVPSGSPIANEQFF. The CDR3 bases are TGTGCCATCAGTGTGGTACCTAGCGGGAGCCCGATCGCGAATGAGCAGTTCTTC.

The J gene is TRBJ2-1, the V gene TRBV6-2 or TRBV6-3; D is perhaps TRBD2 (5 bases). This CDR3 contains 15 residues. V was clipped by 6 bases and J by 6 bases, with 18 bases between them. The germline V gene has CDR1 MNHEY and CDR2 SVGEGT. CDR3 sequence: CASRPPTSRGNEQFF. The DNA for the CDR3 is TGTGCCAGCAGACCCCCCACAAGTCGGGGCAATGAGCAGTTCTTC.

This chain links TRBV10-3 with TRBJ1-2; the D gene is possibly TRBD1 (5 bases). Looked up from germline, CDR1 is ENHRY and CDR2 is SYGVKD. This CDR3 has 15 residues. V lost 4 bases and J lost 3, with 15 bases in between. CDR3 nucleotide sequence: TGTGCCATCAGTGGGGGGGAGGACGCTCACTATGGCTACACCTTC. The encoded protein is CAISGGEDAHYGYTF.

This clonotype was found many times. CDR3 amino acids: CSVVYSSYNEQFF. The CDR3 bases are TGCAGCGTTGTATATAGCTCCTACAATGAGCAGTTCTTC. V usage is TRBV29-1 and J usage is TRBJ2-1, with D unresolved. The CDR3 is 13 residues long. With 4 bases removed from V and 0 bases from J, the gap between germline ends came to 7 bases. Germline V lookup: CDR1 SQVTM, CDR2 ANQGSEA.